This is a list of T cell receptor beta chains from one sample in a study of cytomegalovirus exposure and HLA in healthy donors. This table comes from immunoSEQ multiplex PCR, and its TCRdb copy is limited to in-frame clones, with some not included. The table lists around 170,000 clones, 85% of them singletons. The sample was PBMCs. The receptors come from a man aged 18 to 29 in good health and CMV-seropositive. Each CDR3 is given with its conserved first and last residue. A D gene is named only where the DNA matches it firmly. Clone size is given for some rows only: seen once, a few or many times, or a class if the clone is expanded.

j_gene,d_gene,abundance,v_gene,CDR3nt,CDR3aa
TRBJ1-4,NA,NA,TRBV7-3,TGTGCCAGCAGCTTAAGAAGGGAGGCTCATGAAAAACTGTTTTTT,CASSLRREAHEKLFF
TRBJ2-1,TRBD2,NA,TRBV28,TGTGCCAGCAGTGGGACTAGCGGGAGGAACGCCTACAATGAGCAGTTCTTC,CASSGTSGRNAYNEQFF
TRBJ2-5,TRBD2,NA,TRBV5-1,TGCGCCAGTCGGACTAGCGGGAGAGGGGAGACCCAGTACTTC,CASRTSGRGETQYF
TRBJ1-5,TRBD1,NA,TRBV6-6,TGTGCCAGCAGTTACGGAACGGGGACAGGGACTCAGCCCCAGCATTTT,CASSYGTGTGTQPQHF
TRBJ1-1,TRBD1,NA,TRBV6-1,TGTGCCAGCAGCCCGGGACAGGGGGCTAACACTGAAGCTTTCTTT,CASSPGQGANTEAFF
TRBJ2-3,NA,NA,TRBV11-2,TGTGCCAGCAGCTTAGATCGGGGGAGAGATACGCAGTATTTT,CASSLDRGRDTQYF
TRBJ1-1,NA,once,TRBV7-8,TGTGCCAGCAGCTTAGGGCAGGGTTTAAACACTGAAGCTTTCTTT,CASSLGQGLNTEAFF
TRBJ1-1,TRBD1,NA,TRBV7-9,TGTGCCAGCAGCTTAGCGCGTGGGACAGGGGGGATTTTGAACACTGAAGCTTTCTTT,CASSLARGTGGILNTEAFF
TRBJ1-4,TRBD1,NA,TRBV6-5,TGTGCCAGCAGTTCGGTGGGGGGGACAGGGGTGGAAAAACTGTTTTTT,CASSSVGGTGVEKLFF
TRBJ2-7,TRBD2,NA,TRBV27,TGTGCCACCCGGGGGGCCTACGAGCAGTACTTC,CATRGAYEQYF
TRBJ1-5,TRBD1,NA,TRBV28,TGTGCCAGCAGTTCACAGGGGGAAGGATGGAATCAGCCCCAGCATTTT,CASSSQGEGWNQPQHF
TRBJ2-7,TRBD1,NA,TRBV7-9,TGTGCCAGCAGCCCCTTTGACAGGGCGTCCTACGAGCAGTACTTC,CASSPFDRASYEQYF
TRBJ1-1,NA,NA,TRBV6-5,TGTGCCAGCAGTTACTCTTTTTCGGGGGGGTTATCTGAAGCTTTCTTT,CASSYSFSGGLSEAFF
TRBJ2-1,TRBD1,once,TRBV7-3,TGTGCCAGCAGCTCATCCGGGACAGAGGAGAATGAGCAGTTCTTC,CASSSSGTEENEQFF
TRBJ2-7,TRBD2,once,TRBV7-8,TGTGCCAGCATGCGAGCGGGGGGGGACTACGAGCAGTACTTC,CASMRAGGDYEQYF
TRBJ1-1,NA,few,TRBV7-9,TGTGCCAGCAGCTTAGCGTTTATCGACACTGAAGCTTTCTTT,CASSLAFIDTEAFF
TRBJ1-2,NA,NA,TRBV18,TGTGCCAGCTCACTCGGACAAGGGGAGGGCTATGGCTACACCTTC,CASSLGQGEGYGYTF
TRBJ1-2,NA,NA,TRBV6-5,TGTGCCAGCAGTTACGGGGAGAAAGATGGCTACACCTTC,CASSYGEKDGYTF
TRBJ1-5,TRBD1,NA,TRBV19,TGTGCCAGTAGTATATCACAGGGGACTCAGCCCCAGCATTTT,CASSISQGTQPQHF
TRBJ2-7,NA,NA,TRBV28,TGTGCCAGCAGTTTATCTAGGCCCTCAGCCTACGAGCAGTACTTC,CASSLSRPSAYEQYF
TRBJ2-7,NA,NA,TRBV4-1,TGCGCCAGCAGCCCTGTCGGGATCTCCTACGAGCAGTACTTC,CASSPVGISYEQYF
TRBJ2-7,TRBD1,NA,TRBV11-2,TGTGCCAGCAGCTCGACAGGGTGGGGCGAGCAGTACTTC,CASSSTGWGEQYF
TRBJ2-5,NA,NA,TRBV5-1,TGCGCCAGCAGCTTGGAACAGGGTTGGGAGACCCAGTACTTC,CASSLEQGWETQYF
TRBJ1-4,TRBD1,NA,TRBV2,TGTGCCAGCATTGGACAGGGGCTTCAAAGTGAAAAACTGTTTTTT,CASIGQGLQSEKLFF
TRBJ2-2,NA,NA,TRBV14,TGTGCCAGCTGTACAGGGAACACCGGGGAGCTGTTTTTT,CASCTGNTGELFF
TRBJ1-2,NA,NA,TRBV4-1,TGCGCCAGCAGCCCCGGGCCGGGATCCGATGGCTACACCTTC,CASSPGPGSDGYTF
TRBJ2-2,NA,NA,TRBV23-1,TGCGCCAGTCCCATTGGCGGGCGGTGGACCGGGGAGCTGTTTTTT,CASPIGGRWTGELFF
TRBJ1-5,NA,NA,TRBV7-8,TGTGCCAGCAGCTCTTTGGACAGACCGAATCAGCCCCAGCATTTT,CASSSLDRPNQPQHF
TRBJ2-7,NA,NA,TRBV5-4,TGTGCCAGCAGCTTGGCCCCGGGTGAGTTCCCCTCCTACGAGCAGTACTTC,CASSLAPGEFPSYEQYF
TRBJ2-7,TRBD2,NA,TRBV28,TGTGCCAGCAGTTTATGCTGTCTAGCGGGAGGATCCCTCTACGAGCAGTACTTC,CASSLCCLAGGSLYEQYF
TRBJ2-2,TRBD1,once,TRBV4-2,TGTGCCAGCAGCCAAGATGTGGGACAGGCTTTCACCGGGGAGCTGTTTTTT,CASSQDVGQAFTGELFF
TRBJ1-5,NA,few,TRBV7-9,TGTGCCAGCAGCCCAGAGCAGGGTCAGCCCCAGCATTTT,CASSPEQGQPQHF
TRBJ1-1,NA,NA,TRBV27,TGTGCCAGCAGTTTAAGCGGGGCGAACGCTGAAGCTTTCTTT,CASSLSGANAEAFF
TRBJ2-2,NA,NA,TRBV6-6,TGTGCCAGCAGTTACCAAATTGCGGGCACCGGGGAGCTGTTTTTT,CASSYQIAGTGELFF
TRBJ2-1,TRBD1,NA,TRBV6-5,TGTGCCAGCAGTTACGGGGACAGGGGATACAATGAGCAGTTCTTC,CASSYGDRGYNEQFF
TRBJ2-7,TRBD1,NA,TRBV28,TGTGCCAGCATGGGGACAGCCTTATCCTACGAGCAGTACTTC,CASMGTALSYEQYF
TRBJ2-2,TRBD2,NA,TRBV19,TGTGCCAGTAGTAGGACTAGCGTAACCGGGGAGCTGTTTTTT,CASSRTSVTGELFF